The text below deals with one TCR beta chain. Many counts were recorded for this clonotype. Its antigen remains unidentified. No base qualities exist here, and no much larger clone lies one base off it. TCR beta CDR3 regions were amplified from RNA transcripts for repertoire sequencing. A first-round RT-PCR used HTBI primers with the Qiagen OneStep RT-PCR kit, followed by a second-round multiplex PCR, size selection and purification. Libraries were sequenced paired-end with 100 bp reads on an Illumina HiSeq2000. In the source study's methods: SOAPnuke was used to process the reads, throwing out any read that had adapters, had uncalled bases, had a mean Phred below 15, or lacked an exact constant-primer or identifier match. High-quality paired reads were merged with COPE v1.2.5. Each unique nucleotide sequence was defined as a clonotype, and clonotypes were aligned to IMGT TRB V, D and J references with MiTCR v1.1. Only V-J combinations with frequency above 0.0001 were analysed, covering 99% to 99.2% of repertoires. A TCR clonal expansion and chaos score per V-J combination was defined as the ratio of F50 clonal expansion to chaos observed in the TCRdist matrix. Welch's t-statistics and random forest were used to reduce the features to 10 to 15 V-J combinations, which were then used as input to a naive Bayes classifier. Thyroid-blood repertoire similarity was quantified with the Morisita-Horn index. TCRdb reworked the public reads: Q25 trimming with fastp, MiXCR clone assembly, productive beta chains retained. Each entry merges the rows of one CDR3 protein and shows their most common DNA and genes. Clone size and V and J calls follow TCRdb, not the original study. This sample holds roughly 380,000 distinct CDR3 sequences; over 15% were observed only once. Roughly 7% of the sample is taken by the ten largest.

Its CDR3 holds 15 amino acids, cysteine through phenylalanine. Kept here is only the CDR3 DNA, which spans 45 bases and is read in frame from base 1. From V the trimming removes 3 bases and from J it removes 4 bases, while the gene matches leave 6 bases of the junction unaccounted for. The germline V gene provides CDR1 MGHRA and CDR2 YSYEKL. Hyperthyroidism was considered stable if no progression to ophthalmopathy occurred within 18 months of follow-up. Hyperthyroidism patients were newly diagnosed, with disease duration under 2 months, and aged 18 to 65 years. Patients with other autoimmune diseases, uncontrolled infections, pregnancy or lactation were excluded. Diagnosis was based on clinical symptoms, serum thyroxine, TRAb, thyroid ultrasound and orbital computed tomography. PBMCs were isolated from about 9.1 ml of fresh peripheral blood by Ficoll-Paque density gradient centrifugation. Total RNA was extracted using Trizol reagent, and RNA quality was checked on an Agilent 2100 Bioanalyzer.

The data are from a study of Graves' ophthalmopathy and Graves' hyperthyroidism (dated by TCRdb to the late 2010s). Background for the entire study: Peripheral blood samples were taken at the time of initial diagnosis, before any treatment was given. The study used TCR beta repertoire signatures to distinguish Graves' ophthalmopathy from Graves' hyperthyroidism and to predict progression to ophthalmopathy. In total, approximately 130 blood samples were TCR-sequenced: fewer than 50 ophthalmopathy, roughly 80 hyperthyroidism and some 17 hyperthyroidism-to-ophthalmopathy patients. To explore V-J signatures that distinguish ophthalmopathy from hyperthyroidism, a discovery set of 95 to 100 patients was enrolled, made up of 40 to 45 with ophthalmopathy and under 65 with stable hyperthyroidism. An independent validation cohort comprised roughly 20 hyperthyroidism patients and about 16 patients who later progressed from hyperthyroidism to ophthalmopathy. In six hyperthyroidism patients, T-cell repertoires of thyroid tissue and blood were compared. Once sampling was done, hyperthyroidism patients were given methimazole at a starting dose of 30 mg daily, while ophthalmopathy patients were given high-dose intravenous methylprednisolone. The 100 discovery patients were randomly split 7:3 into training and test sets. Study-wide findings and limitations: Sample size was not predetermined statistically, and investigators were not blinded to group allocation. Most expanded thyroid clonotypes with a frequency above 0.001 also appeared in blood, which suggests that blood repertoires may reflect the immune response in the thyroid. In validation, the model predicted ophthalmopathy progression with less than 71% sensitivity and 72% to 80% specificity; more than ten predicted patients were CT-confirmed with GO in a median of about 6.2 months. Ophthalmopathy was separated from stable hyperthyroidism by the 13-signature model with 87.88% sensitivity and around 81% specificity in cross-validation and with 80%/75% in the test set.

Sample: peripheral blood. The rearrangement joined TRBV4-1 to TRBJ1-1; 9 bases in the middle match TRBD1. The clonotype comes from a young woman with stable Graves' hyperthyroidism. Donor details come from another sample of the same person, matched by shared clones. The CDR3 reads as follows: CASSQPGTGITEAFF. The DNA sequence is as follows: TGCGCCAGCAGCCAGCCCGGGACAGGGATCACTGAAGCTTTCTTT.